A selection of T cell receptor beta chains follows, all from one sample in a study of identical twins. TCRdb redid the calling of the 5' RACE reads with MiXCR, one entry per CDR3 protein. The sample shows 700,000 or so distinct CDR3 sequences, roughly 20% of them seen only once. These data were also reused for a study on T cells expressing NK-cell markers.

Sequenced input: PBMCs. The receptor set was obtained from a woman between 18 and 29 years old in good health. Both conserved end residues are part of each CDR3. Each record gives: V gene, D gene, J gene, clone size, CDR3 DNA, CDR3 protein. D genes are given only for firm matches. Not all rows give a size; the values are once, few, many and, for expanded clones, a class.

V: TRBV27
D: .
J: TRBJ1-2
size: few
DNA: TGTGCCAGCAGTTTATCGTTCATGGGGGGCTACACCTTC
CDR3: CASSLSFMGGYTF

V: TRBV10-2
D: .
J: TRBJ2-7
size: few
DNA: TGCGCCAGCAGTGAGTCGACGGGTCCCACGTACGAGCAGTACTTC
CDR3: CASSESTGPTYEQYF

V: TRBV20-1
D: TRBD1
J: TRBJ1-1
size: many
DNA: TGCAGTGCTACCGGGACAGGGAGTCAGAACACTGAAGCTTTCTTT
CDR3: CSATGTGSQNTEAFF

V: TRBV4-3
D: .
J: TRBJ2-5
size: .
DNA: TGCGCCAGCAGCCAAGACTTAGGGGCACAAGAGACCCAGTACTTC
CDR3: CASSQDLGAQETQYF

V: TRBV29-1
D: TRBD1
J: TRBJ2-7
size: many
DNA: TGCAGCGTTGCCCGGACAGGGCACTACGAGCAGTACTTC
CDR3: CSVARTGHYEQYF

V: TRBV5-1
D: .
J: TRBJ2-1
size: .
DNA: TGCGCCAGCAGTTTGCCAAACCACAATGAGCAGTTCTTC
CDR3: CASSLPNHNEQFF

V: TRBV20-1
D: .
J: TRBJ2-1
size: few
DNA: TGCAGTGCTAGCAGGCGGCAGATGGAGCAGTTCTTC
CDR3: CSASRRQMEQFF

V: TRBV12-3/TRBV12-4
D: .
J: TRBJ1-1
size: .
DNA: TGTGCCAGCAGCTCGGAGGGGGGGATGAACACTGAAGCTTTCTTT
CDR3: CASSSEGGMNTEAFF

V: TRBV6-5
D: .
J: TRBJ1-1
size: .
DNA: TGTGCCAGCAGTTACGACAGTTCGGACACTGAAGCTTTCTTT
CDR3: CASSYDSSDTEAFF

V: TRBV10-1
D: TRBD2
J: TRBJ2-5
size: .
DNA: TGCGCCAGCAGTGACGGTAGCCTAGCGGGGCAAGAGACCCAGTACTTC
CDR3: CASSDGSLAGQETQYF

V: TRBV7-2
D: .
J: TRBJ2-2
size: few
DNA: TGTGCCAGCAACTTCCCCCCTCGGACCGGCGGTACCGGGGAGCTGTTTTTT
CDR3: CASNFPPRTGGTGELFF

V: TRBV4-3
D: TRBD2
J: TRBJ2-1
size: .
DNA: TGCGCCAGCAGCCAACGACTAGCGGACAATGAGCAGTTCTTC
CDR3: CASSQRLADNEQFF

V: TRBV29-1
D: .
J: TRBJ1-4
size: many
DNA: TGCAGCGGGACTAGTGCAACTAATGAAAAACTGTTTTTT
CDR3: CSGTSATNEKLFF

V: TRBV5-1
D: .
J: TRBJ2-7
size: .
DNA: TGCGCCAGCAGCTCGGGGACCCCTTGGGTGGAGGAGCAGTACTTC
CDR3: CASSSGTPWVEEQYF

V: TRBV10-3
D: .
J: TRBJ2-2
size: .
DNA: TGTGCCATCAGTGAGGACGCAGAGCTTACCGGGGAGCTGTTTTTT
CDR3: CAISEDAELTGELFF

V: TRBV20-1
D: TRBD1
J: TRBJ1-3
size: few
DNA: TGCAGTGCTGGACAGGGATTTGACACCATATATTTT
CDR3: CSAGQGFDTIYF

V: TRBV5-5
D: .
J: TRBJ1-5
size: .
DNA: TGTGCCAGCTACAGACTCCCTGGGGATCAGCCCCAGCATTTT
CDR3: CASYRLPGDQPQHF

V: TRBV20-1
D: .
J: TRBJ2-3
size: .
DNA: TGCAGTGCTAGTAAGACCCAGGGCCGGGATACGCAGTATTTT
CDR3: CSASKTQGRDTQYF

V: TRBV5-6
D: .
J: TRBJ2-7
size: .
DNA: TGTGCCAGCAGCTTGGTGGGAGAAACCGGAACCTACGAGCAGTACTTC
CDR3: CASSLVGETGTYEQYF

V: TRBV29-1
D: TRBD1
J: TRBJ2-3
size: .
DNA: TGCAGCGTTGAAGGGGGCACAGGGGCAACAGATACGCAGTATTTT
CDR3: CSVEGGTGATDTQYF

V: TRBV10-3
D: .
J: TRBJ2-2
size: few
DNA: TGTGCCATCAGTGAGTCTAGGACCGGGGAGCTGTTTTTT
CDR3: CAISESRTGELFF

V: TRBV10-3
D: .
J: TRBJ2-5
size: .
DNA: TGTGCCATCAGTGAGATGGCTAGTCAAGAGACCCAGTACTTC
CDR3: CAISEMASQETQYF

V: TRBV20-1
D: TRBD2
J: TRBJ2-7
size: .
DNA: TGCAGTGCTAGAGAAACTCTAGCGGGAGGGCCTCTTTACGAGCAGTACTTC
CDR3: CSARETLAGGPLYEQYF

V: TRBV18
D: TRBD1
J: TRBJ1-2
size: few
DNA: TGTGCCAGCTCACCCGAGGGGGCTTATGGCTACACCTTC
CDR3: CASSPEGAYGYTF

V: TRBV21-1
D: .
J: TRBJ2-1
size: .
DNA: TGTGCCAGCAGCATGGGGGGACGGATGACTAGCGGGGGAGCCTACTACTCCTACAATGAGCAGTTCTTC
CDR3: CASSMGGRMTSGGAYYSYNEQFF

V: TRBV5-5
D: .
J: TRBJ1-2
size: few
DNA: TGTGCCAGCAGCTTGACGACGCTGGGGAGTGGCTACACCTTC
CDR3: CASSLTTLGSGYTF

V: TRBV6-2/TRBV6-3
D: .
J: TRBJ2-5
size: .
DNA: TGTGCCAGCAGTTGGGTCTCTGTTCAAGAGACCCAGTACTTC
CDR3: CASSWVSVQETQYF

V: TRBV20-1
D: .
J: TRBJ2-5
size: .
DNA: TGCAGTGCCCGCGACGCTGGACTGCGAAAAGAGACCCAGTACTTC
CDR3: CSARDAGLRKETQYF

V: TRBV2
D: TRBD2
J: TRBJ2-3
size: few
DNA: TGTGCCAGCAGGGCCAGACTAGCGGGGGGGTTGAAGCAGTATTTT
CDR3: CASRARLAGGLKQYF

V: TRBV14
D: .
J: TRBJ2-7
size: .
DNA: TGTGCCAGCAGCCAAGGGTGGAACTCCTACGAGCAGTACTTC
CDR3: CASSQGWNSYEQYF

V: TRBV15
D: .
J: TRBJ1-2
size: .
DNA: TGTGCCACCAGCGCAATCCAGGGGTTGGCTGGCTACACCTTC
CDR3: CATSAIQGLAGYTF

V: TRBV2
D: .
J: TRBJ2-3
size: many
DNA: TGTGCCAGCAGTGGTGAGGGCGGAGGGACAGATACGCAGTATTTT
CDR3: CASSGEGGGTDTQYF

V: TRBV6-1
D: .
J: TRBJ1-2
size: few
DNA: TGTGCCAGCAGTGTACAGAACTATGGCTACACCTTC
CDR3: CASSVQNYGYTF

V: TRBV7-2
D: .
J: TRBJ1-4
size: .
DNA: TGTGCCAGCAACTACCTGGACCAAAAACTGTTTTTT
CDR3: CASNYLDQKLFF

V: TRBV7-9
D: .
J: TRBJ2-3
size: .
DNA: TGTGCCAGCAGCTTATCAGCGGATCGAGATACGCAGTATTTT
CDR3: CASSLSADRDTQYF

V: TRBV7-2
D: .
J: TRBJ1-1
size: .
DNA: TGTGCCAGCATGCGGGACCAGCATGGCACTGAAGCTTTCTTT
CDR3: CASMRDQHGTEAFF

V: TRBV12-3/TRBV12-4
D: .
J: TRBJ2-7
size: few
DNA: TGTGCCAGCTCCCGGGACGTCCCCGAGCAGTACTTC
CDR3: CASSRDVPEQYF

V: TRBV5-1
D: .
J: TRBJ2-1
size: many
DNA: TGCGCCAGCATCGGAGCCTCCGGAGGAAGCTACAATGAGCAGTTCTTC
CDR3: CASIGASGGSYNEQFF

V: TRBV7-2
D: .
J: TRBJ2-3
size: many
DNA: TGTGCCAGTTCCCCCGTGAGCACAGATACGCAGTATTTT
CDR3: CASSPVSTDTQYF

V: TRBV7-9
D: TRBD2
J: TRBJ2-7
size: many
DNA: TGTGCCAGCAGCCCTCGGGAGGGCTACGAGCAGTACTTC
CDR3: CASSPREGYEQYF

V: TRBV2
D: TRBD2
J: TRBJ2-3
size: .
DNA: TGTGCCAGCAGCCGACTAGCGGGCGCTACTGTGATCACAGATACGCAGTATTTT
CDR3: CASSRLAGATVITDTQYF

V: TRBV20-1
D: TRBD2
J: TRBJ2-1
size: .
DNA: TGCAGTGCTCGGCGGGGGAACGGGGCCCCCAATGAGCAGTTCTTC
CDR3: CSARRGNGAPNEQFF

V: TRBV7-2
D: .
J: TRBJ2-7
size: many
DNA: TGTGCCAGCAGCTTAGCCGGGACTGGAAGTAACGAGCAGTACTTC
CDR3: CASSLAGTGSNEQYF

V: TRBV21-1
D: .
J: TRBJ2-7
size: once
DNA: TGTGCCAGCAGCCCCCTGGGAAAGCGGCAGCAGTACTTC
CDR3: CASSPLGKRQQYF